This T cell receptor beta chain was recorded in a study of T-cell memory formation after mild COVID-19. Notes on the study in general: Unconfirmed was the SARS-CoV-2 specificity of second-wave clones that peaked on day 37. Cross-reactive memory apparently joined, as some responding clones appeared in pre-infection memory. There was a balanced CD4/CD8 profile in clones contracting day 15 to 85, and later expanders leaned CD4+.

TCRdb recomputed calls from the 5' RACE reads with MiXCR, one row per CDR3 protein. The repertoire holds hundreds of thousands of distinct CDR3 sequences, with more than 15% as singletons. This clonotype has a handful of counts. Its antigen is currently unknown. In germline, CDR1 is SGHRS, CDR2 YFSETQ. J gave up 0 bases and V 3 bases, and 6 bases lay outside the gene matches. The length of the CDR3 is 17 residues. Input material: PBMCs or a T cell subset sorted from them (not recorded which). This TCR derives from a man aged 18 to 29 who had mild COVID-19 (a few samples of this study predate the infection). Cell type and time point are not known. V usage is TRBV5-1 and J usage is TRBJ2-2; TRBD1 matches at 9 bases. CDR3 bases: TGCGCCAGCAGCTCCGGGACAGGGCACCCGAACACCGGGGAGCTGTTTTTT. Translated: CASSSGTGHPNTGELFF.